The 11 T cell receptor beta chains presented below share a single source sample, sequenced in a study of blood T cell repertoires in COVID-19. Produced via immunoSEQ multiplex PCR; TCRdb's table is partial and in-frame only. The sample lists about 41,000 clones, 70% to 90% occurring once. The sample comprised peripheral blood. These receptors originate from a man aged 55 to 70 with acute or convalescent COVID-19.

The rearrangement joins TRBV19 to TRBJ1-2, with 10 bases that match TRBD1. CDR1 is LNHDA and CDR2 is SQIVND in the germline V gene (reference sequence). J was trimmed by 2 bases and V by 7 bases; bases with no gene match: 10. This CDR3 has 16 amino acids. The CDR3 here is CASKPGQGNGNYGYTF. CDR3 sequence (DNA): TGTGCCAGTAAACCGGGACAGGGGAATGGCAACTATGGCTACACCTTC.

The chain combines TRBV30 with TRBJ2-1; 7 nucleotides agree with TRBD1. The junction had 9 bases not matched to a gene; V was cut back by 2 bases and J by 5 bases. The CDR3 runs 15 residues. Germline CDR1 GTSNPN, CDR2 SVGIG (reference sequence). DNA for the CDR3: TGTGCCTGGAGTCCCCTACTGGGGACAGACAATGAGCAGTTCTTC. Amino acids: CAWSPLLGTDNEQFF.

The rearrangement uses TRBV27 and TRBJ2-7; D is perhaps TRBD2 (5 bases). V lost 6 bases to trimming and J lost 3 bases, with 15 bases between them. Germline assignment: CDR1 MNHEY and CDR2 SMNVEV (reference sequence). This CDR3 spans 14 amino acids. The CDR3: CASSRGGSFYEQYF. DNA for the CDR3: TGTGCCAGCAGCCGCGGCGGGTCCTTCTACGAGCAGTACTTC.

CDR3 DNA sequence: TGCGCCAGCAGCTCAGAGACAGCCTATGGCTACACCTTC. Its protein is CASSSETAYGYTF. The chain combines TRBV5-1 with TRBJ1-2, with a weak D call TRBD1 (5 bases). Germline CDR1 reads SGHRS; CDR2 reads YFSETQ. The CDR3 sequence is 13 residues long. V was clipped by 3 bases and J by 4 bases, with 10 bases between them.

J is TRBJ1-1 and V is TRBV28, with D uncertain. Trimming removed 2 bases at V and 0 bases at J, with 4 bases between. The CDR3 runs 13 residues. CDR1 and CDR2 (germline): MDHEN, SYDVKM. Written as DNA, the CDR3 is TGTGCCAGCAGTTTACTTTTGAACACTGAAGCTTTCTTT. Translating gives CASSLLLNTEAFF.

This clone was recorded a few times. The V gene is TRBV19, the J gene TRBJ2-2; a weak D match, TRBD1 (6 bases). The CDR3 runs to 14 residues. CDR1 is LNHDA, CDR2 SQIVND, per germline (reference sequence). The ends were cut back, 10 bases at V and 5 bases at J, with 17 bases in the middle. The CDR3 region has the DNA TGTGCCATTTCTTCCGGACAGCCGACCGGGGAGCTGTTTTTT. As protein: CAISSGQPTGELFF.

The chain employs TRBV4-3 and TRBJ1-2, with 7 bases aligning to TRBD1. This CDR3 has 16 amino acids. V lost 0 bases to trimming and J lost 4 bases; unmatched junction nucleotides: 8. The germline V gene has CDR1 LGHNA and CDR2 YSLEER. DNA for the CDR3: TGCGCCAGCAGCCAAGACCAGACAGGGATAGGCTATGGCTACACCTTC. Protein sequence: CASSQDQTGIGYGYTF.

This chain links TRBV4-1 with TRBJ1-4; no definite D call. Germline assignment: CDR1 MGHRA and CDR2 YSYEKL. This CDR3 is 16 amino acids long. The V gene lost 3 bases and the J gene lost 5 bases, with 16 bases spanning the gap. Here the CDR3 DNA reads TGCGCCAGCAGCCACGGACTAGAGTTTCGGAATGAAAAACTGTTTTTT. This encodes CASSHGLEFRNEKLFF.

This sequence joins TRBV7-2 and TRBJ1-1, with D maybe TRBD1 (5 bases). Germline V CDR1 and CDR2: SGHTA, FQGNSA. Trimming left V 0 bases short and J 1 base short, with 9 bases between. The CDR3 length is 15 residues. Here the CDR3 DNA reads TGTGCCAGCAGCTTAGCGGGGCAGGGGAACACTGAAGCTTTCTTT. Protein sequence: CASSLAGQGNTEAFF.

In its sample, this clone was seen once. V and J are TRBV7-2 and TRBJ2-7; possible D gene TRBD1, 6 bases. In germline, CDR1 is SGHTA, CDR2 FQGNSA. The CDR3 extends over 14 amino acids. V dropped 1 base and J dropped 4 bases, with 11 bases sitting between them. The CDR3 is CASSLEVGGYEQYF. CDR3 nucleotides: TGTGCCAGCAGCTTAGAGGTAGGGGGATACGAGCAGTACTTC.

The chain has TRBV6-2 or TRBV6-3 and TRBJ1-1; 7 bases are shared with TRBD1. The CDR3 has 13 amino acids. Germline V gene sequence: CDR1 MNHEY, CDR2 SVGEGT. The J segment lost 1 base and the V segment lost 5 bases, leaving 1 base of the junction unmatched. CDR3 region: CASSGQANTEAFF. The CDR3 DNA reads TGTGCCAGCAGTGGACAGGCGAACACTGAAGCTTTCTTT.